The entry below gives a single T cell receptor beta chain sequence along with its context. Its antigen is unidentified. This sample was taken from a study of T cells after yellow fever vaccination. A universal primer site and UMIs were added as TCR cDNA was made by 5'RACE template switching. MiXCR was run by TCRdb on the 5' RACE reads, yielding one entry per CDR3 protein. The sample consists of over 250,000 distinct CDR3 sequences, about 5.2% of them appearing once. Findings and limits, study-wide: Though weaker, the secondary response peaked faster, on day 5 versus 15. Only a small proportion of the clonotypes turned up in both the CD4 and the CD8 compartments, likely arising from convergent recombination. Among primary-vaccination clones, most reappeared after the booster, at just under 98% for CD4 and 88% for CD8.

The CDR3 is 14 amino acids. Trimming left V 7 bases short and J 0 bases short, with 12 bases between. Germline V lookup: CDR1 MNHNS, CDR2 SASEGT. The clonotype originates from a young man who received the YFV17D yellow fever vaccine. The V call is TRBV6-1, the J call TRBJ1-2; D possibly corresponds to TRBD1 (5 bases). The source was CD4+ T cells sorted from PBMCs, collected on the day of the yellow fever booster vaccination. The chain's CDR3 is CASNRGTTNYGYTF. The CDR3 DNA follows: TGTGCCAGCAATCGGGGCACGACTAACTATGGCTACACCTTC.